A single sample gave rise to the 32 T cell receptor beta chains below, sequenced in a study of control samples from healthy donors and cancer patients (dated by TCRdb to about 2020). The method was the immunoSEQ multiplex PCR assay. TCRdb re-hosts the immuneACCESS table, in-frame sequences only. Its copies lack some clones; in the studies checked, an unresolved V gene accounts for under half of them, and the cause for the rest is not known. This sample has about 94,000 clones in its table, and 90% of those were observed once. Around 3.8% of the sample belongs to the ten largest clones. Sequencing was done on a sample of blood. The receptor source for this set is a woman aged 18-29 years in good health.

V usage is TRBV7-2 and J usage is TRBJ2-5; D is ambiguous. CDR1 is SGHTA, CDR2 FQGNSA, per germline. Trimming cost V 3 bases and J 2 bases, with 13 bases left between them. CDR3 length: 15 amino acids. The CDR3 DNA reads as TGTGCCAGCAGCTTGGATTCGGTCCGACAAGAGACCCAGTACTTC. This gives the protein CASSLDSVRQETQYF.

The CDR3 protein is CASSLGQQETQYF. The CDR3 DNA follows: TGTGCCAGCAGCTTGGGGCAACAGGAGACCCAGTACTTC. The rearrangement joins TRBV5-6 to TRBJ2-5, with no clear D. V lost 0 bases and J 5 bases, leaving 8 bases between the germline ends. Germline CDR1 is SGHDT and CDR2 is YYEEEE. CDR3 length: 13 residues. The whole variable domain, remainder taken from reference TRBV5-6 and TRBJ2-5, is DAGVTQSPTHLIKTRGQQVTLRCSPKSGHDTVSWYQQALGQGPQFIFQYYEEEERQRGNFPDRFSGHQFPNYSSELNVNALLLGDSALYLCASSLGQQETQYFGPGTRLLVL.

V and J are TRBV2 and TRBJ1-4, with D unclear. Trimming took off 7 bases at V and 7 bases at J, with 19 bases between the two ends. The CDR3 sequence is 15 residues long. Per the germline V gene, CDR1 is SNHLY and CDR2 is FYNNEI. In DNA, the CDR3 is TGTGCCAGCACCCCCCGTCCGTCATATCTTGAAAAACTGTTTTTT. Translated, it gives CASTPRPSYLEKLFF.

The chain carries TRBV6-1 and TRBJ1-1, with no clear D. This CDR3 is 15 amino acids long. Trimming took 5 bases from V and 1 from J, leaving 14 bases between them. Germline values: CDR1 MNHNS, CDR2 SASEGT. CDR3 residues: CASSFINAGNTEAFF. The CDR3 bases are TGTGCCAGCAGTTTCATAAATGCAGGGAACACTGAAGCTTTCTTT.

This sequence joins TRBV5-8 and TRBJ2-2; TRBD1 matches 11 bases. With V trimmed by 5 bases and J by 6 bases, 6 bases remained unmatched. The CDR3 loop spans 15 amino acids. Germline V gene sequence: CDR1 SGHTS, CDR2 YDEGEE. The CDR3 DNA follows: TGTGCCAGCAGTCCCGGGACAGGGGGTCCCGGGGAGCTGTTTTTT. It yields the protein CASSPGTGGPGELFF.

CDR3 nucleotides: TGTGCCAGCAGCTTAGGTGGATCGGGCGGGAAAGCTAACACTGAAGCTTTCTTT. Encoded protein: CASSLGGSGGKANTEAFF. V gene TRBV11-2 combines with J gene TRBJ1-1; D gene unclear. CDR3 length: 18 amino acids. V was clipped by 1 base and J by 2 bases, with 20 bases between them. CDR1 is SGHAT and CDR2 is FQNNGV in the germline V gene.

The chain carries TRBV2 and TRBJ1-1; TRBD1 aligns across 7 bases. The CDR3 has 16 residues. Germline CDR1 and CDR2: SNHLY and FYNNEI. V was clipped by 3 bases and J by 0 bases; unmatched bases: 7. CDR3 coding DNA: TGTGCCAGCAGTGACCCGAGGACAGGAATGAACACTGAAGCTTTCTTT. It specifies CASSDPRTGMNTEAFF.

The V gene is TRBV11-2, the J gene TRBJ1-2; D gene uncertain. The CDR3 is 13 residues long. With 2 bases removed from V and 5 bases from J, the gap between germline ends came to 9 bases. CDR1 and CDR2 from the germline V gene are SGHAT and FQNNGV. The CDR3 loop reads CASSLPLSYGYTF. The CDR3 DNA follows: TGTGCCAGCAGCTTACCCCTTTCTTATGGCTACACCTTC.

The chain recombines TRBV19 with TRBJ2-3, with D perhaps TRBD1 or TRBD2 (5 bases each). The CDR3 loop spans 15 amino acids. V was trimmed by 5 bases and J by 6 bases, leaving 18 bases between them. Germline V CDR1 and CDR2: LNHDA, SQIVND (reference sequence). The CDR3 DNA sequence: TGTGCCAGTAGTGTCCGGGACGGACTCAGGGATACGCAGTATTTT. This codes for CASSVRDGLRDTQYF.

The rearrangement joins TRBV24-1 to TRBJ2-1, with D possibly being TRBD2 (6 bases). The V end was cut by 5 bases, the J end by 9 bases, with 13 bases between. This CDR3 region has 13 residues. Germline-derived CDR1 and CDR2 are KGHDR and SFDVKD. This CDR3 reads CATSVGGRSEQFF. Here the CDR3 DNA reads TGTGCCACCAGTGTGGGAGGCCGGAGTGAGCAGTTCTTC.

This clone showed up just a few times. This chain uses TRBV11-2 with TRBJ1-6; no clear D. The CDR3 extends over 16 amino acids. Per the germline V gene, CDR1 is SGHAT and CDR2 is FQNNGV. V lost 0 bases, J lost 9 bases, and 15 bases lay in between. CDR3: CASSLEWGGMGSPLHF. The CDR3 nucleotides are TGTGCCAGCAGCTTAGAGTGGGGAGGGATGGGTTCACCCCTCCACTTT.

This clone was seen once. The genes are TRBV27 and TRBJ2-2; TRBD2 agrees at 8 bases. CDR3 size: 15 residues. V dropped 7 bases and J dropped 3; count of bases not matched to a gene: 7. The germline V gene has CDR1 MNHEY and CDR2 SMNVEV (reference sequence). The CDR3 loop is CASTYGGAHTGELFF. The CDR3 DNA reads TGTGCCAGCACGTACGGGGGGGCGCACACCGGGGAGCTGTTTTTT.

The chain couples TRBV14 to TRBJ2-3, with unresolved D. CDR1 and CDR2 (germline): SGHDN, FVKESK. Trimming shortened V by 2 bases and J by 2 bases, and 17 bases separated the two germline ends. This CDR3 comprises 17 residues. CDR3 sequence (DNA): TGTGCCAGCAGCCAACTCGAAATGGGCGGACCCACAGATACGCAGTATTTT. Its translation is CASSQLEMGGPTDTQYF.

The chain uses TRBV9 and TRBJ2-3; tentatively, D is TRBD2 (6 bases). The CDR3 consists of 16 residues. Germline V CDR1 and CDR2: SGDLS, YYNGEE. V was clipped by 0 bases and J by 3 bases, with 14 bases between them. In DNA form, the CDR3 reads TGTGCCAGCAGCGTAGGACCCCCCGGAGGGACAGATACGCAGTATTTT. It translates to CASSVGPPGGTDTQYF.

This chain uses TRBV5-8 with TRBJ1-6, with unresolved D. The ends were cut back, 4 bases at V and 5 bases at J, with 10 bases in the middle. Per the germline V gene, CDR1 is SGHTS and CDR2 is YDEGEE. The length of the CDR3 is 14 residues. The CDR3 nucleotides are TGTGCCAGCAGCACCCAAGCGAATAATTCACCCCTCCACTTT. Its translation is CASSTQANNSPLHF.

This chain uses TRBV7-6 with TRBJ1-2; 9 positions match TRBD1. The germline gives CDR1 SGHVS, CDR2 FNYEAQ. The CDR3 runs 15 residues. The ends lost 4 bases at V and 5 bases at J; junction bases unmatched: 8. The CDR3 here is CASSSGPGQGYGYTF. For the CDR3, the DNA is TGTGCCAGCAGCTCCGGACCGGGACAGGGATATGGCTACACCTTC.

The chain couples TRBV9 to TRBJ1-4; 8 bases fit TRBD1. Germline trimming cut 6 bases from V and 7 bases from J; bases unmatched to any gene: 8. The CDR3 contains 14 residues. Germline V gives CDR1 SGDLS, CDR2 YYNGEE. The CDR3 DNA follows: TGTGCCAGCACCCCAAGTGGACAGGGTGAAAAACTGTTTTTT. It translates to CASTPSGQGEKLFF.

The V and J genes are TRBV4-1 and TRBJ2-2; D is ambiguous. Between the trimmed V and J ends, which lost 1 base and 1 base, there was a span of 7 bases. Germline values: CDR1 MGHRA, CDR2 YSYEKL. The CDR3 covers 15 residues. The CDR3 region has the DNA TGCGCCAGCAGCCAAGTAATGGTGAACACCGGGGAGCTGTTTTTT. Translation: CASSQVMVNTGELFF.

This chain joins TRBV9 and TRBJ1-1; D perhaps matches TRBD1 (6 bases). This CDR3 spans 16 amino acids. Germline V lookup: CDR1 SGDLS, CDR2 YYNGEE. V was shortened by 0 bases and J by 1 base, with 13 bases between the two germline ends. The CDR3 spells CASSVVLQGRNTEAFF. The CDR3 DNA reads as TGTGCCAGCAGCGTAGTTTTACAGGGTCGGAACACTGAAGCTTTCTTT.

The chain employs TRBV6-2 or TRBV6-3 and TRBJ2-3, with 14 positions matching TRBD2. The germline gives CDR1 MNHEY, CDR2 SVGEGT. This CDR3 has 17 residues. With 4 bases clipped from V and 0 bases from J, the junction kept 3 bases outside the gene matches. CDR3 sequence: CASSSRTSGGSTDTQYF. In DNA form, the CDR3 reads TGTGCCAGCAGTTCAAGGACTAGCGGGGGGAGCACAGATACGCAGTATTTT.

The chain has TRBV6-2 or TRBV6-3 and TRBJ1-2, with TRBD1 matching 8 bases. The V gene end was trimmed by 2 bases and the J gene end by 3 bases; junction bases not matched to a gene: 2. Germline values: CDR1 MNHEY, CDR2 SVGEGT. CDR3 length: 14 residues. CDR3 protein: CASSYGTGDYGYTF. In DNA, the CDR3 is TGTGCCAGCAGTTACGGGACAGGCGACTATGGCTACACCTTC.

The V and J genes are TRBV9 and TRBJ2-2, with 8 nucleotides matching TRBD1. The trim removed 3 bases at V and 0 bases at J, leaving 1 base unmatched. CDR3 size: 15 residues. In germline, CDR1 is SGDLS, CDR2 YYNGEE. The CDR3 sequence is CASSGTGTNTGELFF. As DNA, the CDR3 is TGTGCCAGCAGCGGGACAGGGACGAACACCGGGGAGCTGTTTTTT. The entire variable domain, with the rest obtained from reference TRBV9 and TRBJ2-2, is as follows: DSGVTQTPKHLITATGQRVTLRCSPRSGDLSVYWYQQSLDQGLQFLIQYYNGEERAKGNILERFSAQQFPDLHSELNLSSLELGDSALYFCASSGTGTNTGELFFGEGSRLTVL.

This sequence joins TRBV6-5 and TRBJ2-7, with D tentatively TRBD1 or TRBD2 (5 bases each). Deletions cut 6 bases from V and 3 bases from J, with 18 bases between. Germline lookup yields CDR1 MNHEY and CDR2 SVGAGI. This CDR3 contains 15 residues. CDR3 nucleotides: TGTGCCAGCAGGTTCCATCGGGACGTCAACTACGAGCAGTACTTC. Residues: CASRFHRDVNYEQYF.

The chain joins TRBV10-1 to TRBJ2-5, with TRBD2 as a possible D gene (5 bases). V lost 3 bases, J lost 5 bases, and 16 bases lay in between. CDR3 length: 15 amino acids. Germline lookup yields CDR1 WNHNN and CDR2 SYGVQD (reference sequence). CDR3 region: CASSDKMGRGETQYF. The CDR3 DNA is TGCGCCAGCAGTGACAAAATGGGCAGAGGGGAGACCCAGTACTTC.

The rearrangement uses TRBV27 and TRBJ1-2, with 9 bases aligning to TRBD1. V shed 8 bases and J 2 bases; nucleotides not matched to a gene: 0. This CDR3 comprises 12 residues. CDR1 MNHEY and CDR2 SMNVEV come from the germline V gene (reference sequence). The CDR3, as DNA: TGTGCCAGCGGGACAGGGAACTATGGCTACACCTTC. Amino acid sequence: CASGTGNYGYTF.

This sequence joins TRBV11-3 and TRBJ2-1; D not resolved. Trimming pared 3 bases from V and 0 bases from J, leaving 3 bases between. Per the germline V gene, CDR1 is SGHNT and CDR2 is YENEEA. The length of the CDR3 is 13 residues. The CDR3 is CASSFSSYNEQFF. The CDR3 DNA sequence: TGTGCCAGCAGCTTTAGCTCCTACAATGAGCAGTTCTTC.

This clone was recorded only once. The V gene is TRBV19, the J gene TRBJ1-5; the D is unclear. The CDR3 is 16 amino acids. Germline values: CDR1 LNHDA, CDR2 SQIVND (reference sequence). Trimming pared 3 bases from V and 0 bases from J, leaving 12 bases between. The CDR3 protein is CASSISGTYSNQPQHF. The CDR3 DNA sequence: TGTGCCAGTAGTATCTCTGGAACCTATAGCAATCAGCCCCAGCATTTT.

This sequence joins TRBV7-9 and TRBJ2-3; no clear D gene. The CDR3 contains 11 residues. The germline gives CDR1 SEHNR, CDR2 FQNEAQ (reference sequence). V was pared by 3 bases and J by 6 bases, with 4 bases between. Here the CDR3 reads CASSLFDTQYF. The CDR3 nucleotides read TGTGCCAGCAGCTTGTTCGATACGCAGTATTTT.

The CDR3: CASSQDGGQNYGYTF. In DNA form, the CDR3 reads TGCGCCAGCAGCCAAGATGGGGGACAGAACTATGGCTACACCTTC. The V gene is TRBV4-1, the J gene TRBJ1-2, with 7 bases aligning to TRBD1. Germline loops: CDR1 MGHRA, CDR2 YSYEKL. There are 15 residues in the CDR3. The ends lost 0 bases at V and 2 bases at J; junction bases unmatched: 3.

This clone was counted a few times. V gene TRBV6-5 combines with J gene TRBJ1-2; D is perhaps TRBD1 (5 bases). Looked up from germline, CDR1 is MNHEY and CDR2 is SVGAGI. This CDR3 comprises 15 residues. V shed 5 bases and J shed 5 bases, with 18 bases lying between them. The CDR3 reads CASSPGGTAFYGYTF. CDR3 nucleotide sequence: TGTGCCAGCAGTCCGGGGGGGACGGCCTTTTATGGCTACACCTTC.

The genes are TRBV2 and TRBJ2-4; maybe TRBD2 (7 bases). The CDR3 has 14 residues. Germline V gene sequence: CDR1 SNHLY, CDR2 FYNNEI. Trimming removed 3 bases from V and 6 bases from J, with 12 bases in between. In DNA form, the CDR3 reads TGTGCCAGCAGTGAGGGAGGGGGTCTAAACATTCAGTACTTC. Amino acids: CASSEGGGLNIQYF.

V and J are TRBV19 and TRBJ1-2, with TRBD1 as a possible D gene (6 bases). The CDR3 totals 14 residues. V was clipped by 3 bases and J by 5 bases, with 13 bases between them. Per the germline V gene, CDR1 is LNHDA and CDR2 is SQIVND (reference sequence). The DNA of the CDR3 is TGTGCCAGTAGTATCCCCGGGGGCTGGTATGGCTACACCTTC. Protein product: CASSIPGGWYGYTF.